What follows is one T cell receptor beta chain and its context. Its antigen is not identified. The PCR used 60 Vbeta and 13 Jbeta primers. Assay: immunoSEQ multiplex PCR; the TCRdb copy retains only in-frame clones and omits some. The data contain over 100,000 clones, about 72% of them singletons. The sample is drawn from a study of cytomegalovirus exposure and HLA in healthy donors. Study results and limitations: Reports indicate that TCR beta sequences accurately predicted the HLA-A and HLA-B alleles of most subjects. Presence/absence analyses took donor sequencing depth as roughly uniform.

Sequenced sample: PBMCs. This clonotype was sampled from a female donor in good health and CMV-seronegative.

CDR3 region: CASSLSTPEQFF. The DNA for the CDR3 is TGCGCCAGCAGCTTATCGACTCCGGAGCAGTTCTTC. The V call is TRBV5-1, the J call TRBJ2-1; D gene ambiguous. Germline V gives CDR1 SGHRS, CDR2 YFSETQ. This CDR3 region has 12 residues. Trimming cost V 2 bases and J 10 bases, with 10 bases left between them.